This TCR beta chain was profiled in a study of blood T cells in healthy people across ages. PCR was performed a second time for about 7 to 11 cycles using a sample-barcoded 5' primer and a J-beta primer mix. Each of the cDNA molecules was tagged by a template-switch adaptor with 12 random nucleotides. TCRdb used MiXCR to reprocess the 5' RACE reads, holding one entry per CDR3 protein. The sample yields 700,000 to 800,000 distinct CDR3 sequences, around 40% seen once. This clonotype was observed many times. Germline CDR1 ENHRY, CDR2 SYGVKD. Losses at the gene ends were 6 bases for V and 2 bases for J; bases not matched to a gene: 1. The CDR3 runs 13 residues.

This chain links TRBV10-3 with TRBJ1-2, with 9 bases fitting TRBD1. Sample: blood. The sequence derives from a woman aged 60-75 years in good health. The CDR3 region is CAISDRGNYGYTF. The CDR3, as DNA: TGTGCCATCAGCGACAGGGGGAACTATGGCTACACCTTC.